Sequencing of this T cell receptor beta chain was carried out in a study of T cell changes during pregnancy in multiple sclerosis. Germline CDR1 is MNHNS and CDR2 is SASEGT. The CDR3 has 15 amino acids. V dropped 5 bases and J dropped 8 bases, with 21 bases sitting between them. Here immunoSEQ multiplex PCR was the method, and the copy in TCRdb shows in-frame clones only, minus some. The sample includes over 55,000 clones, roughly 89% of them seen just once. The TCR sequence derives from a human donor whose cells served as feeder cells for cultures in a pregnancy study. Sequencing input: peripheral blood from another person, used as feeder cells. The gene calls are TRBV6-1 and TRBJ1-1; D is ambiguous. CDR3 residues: CASSHQHSPLQEAFF. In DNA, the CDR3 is TGTGCCAGCAGTCATCAACACAGTCCACTCCAAGAAGCTTTCTTT.